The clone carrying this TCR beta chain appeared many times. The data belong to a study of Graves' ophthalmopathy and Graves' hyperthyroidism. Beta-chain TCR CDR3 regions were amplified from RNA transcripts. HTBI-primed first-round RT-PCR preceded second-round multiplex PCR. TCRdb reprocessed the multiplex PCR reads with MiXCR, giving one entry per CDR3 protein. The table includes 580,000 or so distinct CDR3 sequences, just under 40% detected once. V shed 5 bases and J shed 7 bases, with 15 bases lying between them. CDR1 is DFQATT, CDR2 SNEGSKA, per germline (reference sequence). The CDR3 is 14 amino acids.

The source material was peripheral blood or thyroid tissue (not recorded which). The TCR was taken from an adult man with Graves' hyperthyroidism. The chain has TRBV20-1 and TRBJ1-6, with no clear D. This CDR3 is CSAPPPRFNSPLHF. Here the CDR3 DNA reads TGCAGTGCTCCGCCGCCCCGATTCAATTCACCCCTCCACTTT.